This T cell receptor (beta chain) comes out of a study of blood T cell dynamics during melanoma immunotherapy. Study-wide context: First-line therapy was either pembrolizumab or nivolumab with ipilimumab for metastatic melanoma.

In regard to this clone: What it binds is not known.

The V and J ends lost 1 base and 4 bases respectively, with 13 bases between them. The CDR3 is 14 amino acids. Germline CDR1 is SQVTM and CDR2 is ANQGSEA. The assay was immunoSEQ multiplex PCR, and TCRdb's table has in-frame clones only and misses some. The table records some 11,000 clones, over 80% of them present only once. Study-level results: PBMC repertoires of eventual disease-control patients split at W3 into clonality or diversity gains.

As for time point: pre-treatment baseline. Samples come from before therapy and from week 3 after the first blockade cycle. Patients with prior systemic cancer treatment, concomitant immunosuppressants, or other active malignancies were excluded. The TCR sequence derives from a human donor with melanoma. V and J are TRBV29-1 and TRBJ1-2, with D possibly TRBD1 on 5 matching bases. The material was blood, obtained from a patient treated with checkpoint blockade. The CDR3 DNA follows: TGCAGCGTTGAAGTTCTCGCCCAGGGCTATGGCTACACCTTC. Protein sequence: CSVEVLAQGYGYTF. The entire variable domain, with the rest obtained from reference TRBV29-1 and TRBJ1-2, is as follows: SAVISQKPSRDICQRGTSLTIQCQVDSQVTMMFWYRQQPGQSLTLIATANQGSEATYESGFVIDKFPISRPNLTFSTLTVSNMSPEDSSIYLCSVEVLAQGYGYTFGSGTRLTVV.